These T cell receptor beta chains were read from a single sample in a study of blood T cells in healthy people across ages. TCRdb passed the 5' RACE reads through MiXCR, listing each CDR3 protein once. The sample lists 800,000 or so distinct CDR3 sequences, roughly 25% occurring once. The sample was also linked to a second study, of T cells of mothers and their children.

Source material: blood. The source of these receptors is a boy between 5 and 17 years old in good health. Each CDR3 is given with its conserved first and last residue. The D gene is left open where the match is weak. A row's size may be missing; if present it is once, few, many or a size class.

d_gene,j_gene,abundance,v_gene,CDR3nt,CDR3aa
TRBD2,TRBJ2-1,-,TRBV19,TGTGCCAGTAGGCAACTAGCGGACGGCCCCAATGAGCAGTTCTTC,CASRQLADGPNEQFF
-,TRBJ1-4,few,TRBV7-9,TGTGCCAGCAGCCGCTCCCCTCCGGGGGAGGAGAGGCAGGAAAAACTGTTTTTT,CASSRSPPGEERQEKLFF
-,TRBJ1-1,few,TRBV28,TGTGCCAGCAGAGATGCCGCCTGGAACACTGAAGCTTTCTTT,CASRDAAWNTEAFF
-,TRBJ2-1,-,TRBV27,TGTGCCAGCAGTTCAAACAGGGGGGGAATTTACAATGAGCAGTTCTTC,CASSSNRGGIYNEQFF
-,TRBJ2-1,few,TRBV5-1,TGCGCCAGCAGCGTTAGGGACGGCTCCTACAATGAGCAGTTCTTC,CASSVRDGSYNEQFF
TRBD2,TRBJ2-1,-,TRBV13,TGTGCCAGCAGCCTGGGACTAGCTTGCAATGAGCAGTTCTTC,CASSLGLACNEQFF
-,TRBJ2-1,-,TRBV7-9,TGTGCCAGCAGCTTAGTTAGTAGTACTCCCTACAATGAGCAGTTCTTC,CASSLVSSTPYNEQFF
-,TRBJ2-2,few,TRBV5-6,TGTGCCAGCATCCAGGGCCTGAACACCGGGGAGCTGTTTTTT,CASIQGLNTGELFF
TRBD2,TRBJ2-5,few,TRBV3-1,TGTGCCAGCAGCCACCTGGGGTATGGAGCGGGGGCCTCAGAGACCCAGTACTTC,CASSHLGYGAGASETQYF
TRBD2,TRBJ2-1,few,TRBV27,TGTGCCAGCAGTTTATCCCTAGCGGTCTCCTACAATGAGCAGTTCTTC,CASSLSLAVSYNEQFF
TRBD1,TRBJ2-1,-,TRBV29-1,TGCAGCGTTGAGAGGGACAGGGATGGCAATGAGCAGTTCTTC,CSVERDRDGNEQFF
TRBD1,TRBJ1-4,-,TRBV4-3,TGCGCCAGCAGCGGGGGGGGCGCCGGGACAGGGGGCGAAAAACTGTTTTTT,CASSGGGAGTGGEKLFF
-,TRBJ2-4,few,TRBV7-3,TGTGCCAGCAGCTTAACAGCCGGGTCGAACATTCAGTACTTC,CASSLTAGSNIQYF
-,TRBJ2-5,few,TRBV29-1,TGCAGCGTTGAATTGGCAAGGGATGTCGCGGAGACCCAGTACTTC,CSVELARDVAETQYF
-,TRBJ2-3,-,TRBV25-1,TGTGCCAGCGGATGGACCAGCACAGATACGCAGTATTTT,CASGWTSTDTQYF
-,TRBJ2-5,-,TRBV2,TGTGCCAGCGGGCAGGCCGGAGAGACCCAGTACTTC,CASGQAGETQYF
TRBD1,TRBJ2-2,-,TRBV4-2,TGTGCCAGCAGCCACCTAGGGGGCAACACCGGGGAGCTGTTTTTT,CASSHLGGNTGELFF
TRBD1,TRBJ1-2,few,TRBV2,TGTGCCAGCTCCCCGGACAGGGTCGGGAGGGGCTACACCTTC,CASSPDRVGRGYTF
TRBD2,TRBJ2-1,few,TRBV9,TGTGCCAGCAGCCCGCGCCCAGGGACTAGCTCCTACAATGAGCAGTTCTTC,CASSPRPGTSSYNEQFF
-,TRBJ2-7,few,TRBV28,TGTGCCAGCAGTTCCCCGGGGCTCCCGACCGGCGAGCAGTACTTC,CASSSPGLPTGEQYF
-,TRBJ2-1,-,TRBV20-1,TGCAGTGCTAGAGAGGGGTGGGGAACTGTATACAATGAGCAGTTCTTC,CSAREGWGTVYNEQFF
-,TRBJ2-1,-,TRBV20-1,TGCAGTGTCCCTCAACTGGATTACGTGAGCTCCTACAATGAGCAGTTCTTC,CSVPQLDYVSSYNEQFF
-,TRBJ2-6,few,TRBV4-3,TGCGCCAGCAGCCAACTCTCTGGGGCCAACGTCCTGACTTTC,CASSQLSGANVLTF
-,TRBJ1-5,-,TRBV28,TGTGCCGGCAGACCCCCGTGGGAGGGAGACAATCAGCCCCAGCATTTT,CAGRPPWEGDNQPQHF
-,TRBJ2-3,-,TRBV12-3/TRBV12-4,TGTGCCAGCAGTCCCGACGCGCGCACAGATACGCAGTATTTT,CASSPDARTDTQYF
-,TRBJ1-2,few,TRBV27,TGTGCCAGCAGTTTTTCGGTCGGACCCTATGGCTACACCTTC,CASSFSVGPYGYTF
-,TRBJ1-3,few,TRBV12-3/TRBV12-4,TGTGCCAGCAGGTCCAAGGCTACCTCTGGAAACACCATATATTTT,CASRSKATSGNTIYF
TRBD2,TRBJ2-1,few,TRBV20-1,TGCAGTGCTGCGAAGGGACTAGCGGGCACCAATGAGCAGTTCTTC,CSAAKGLAGTNEQFF
-,TRBJ2-1,few,TRBV7-9,TGTGCCAGCAGCTTCCCCGGTGGGCCAGGCAATGAGCAGTTCTTC,CASSFPGGPGNEQFF
TRBD1,TRBJ1-5,-,TRBV20-1,TGCAGTGCTAGAAGTACAGGGGGCCAGCCCCAGCATTTT,CSARSTGGQPQHF
-,TRBJ2-7,-,TRBV27,TGTGCCAGCACTCCGTCAGGAGGAGGATTGGGGGCCTACGAGCCGTACTTC,CASTPSGGGLGAYEPYF
TRBD2,TRBJ2-5,-,TRBV7-2,TGTGCCAGCAGCTCAGAACCGGGACTAGCGGGGGCCTTAACCCAGTACTTC,CASSSEPGLAGALTQYF
TRBD2,TRBJ2-4,-,TRBV19,TGTGCCAGTAGTATTGGAGCGGGAGTAGGGAAAAACATTCAGTACTTC,CASSIGAGVGKNIQYF
-,TRBJ1-2,-,TRBV15,TGTGCCACCAGCCGACCGCCGTACTATGGCTACACCTTC,CATSRPPYYGYTF
TRBD1,TRBJ2-1,-,TRBV4-3,TGCGCCAGCAGACCGGACAGGGAAGCCTACAATGAGCAGTTCTTC,CASRPDREAYNEQFF
-,TRBJ2-5,few,TRBV9,TGTGCCAGCAGCCCCGGGCCGCTAGCATCGGAGACCCAGTACTTC,CASSPGPLASETQYF
-,TRBJ2-1,few,TRBV6-5,TGTGCCAGCAGTTACTCTCCGGGGTATTACAATGAGCAGTTCTTC,CASSYSPGYYNEQFF
-,TRBJ2-2,-,TRBV11-2,TGTGCCAGCAGCTTGCAGCCAGGCACCGGGGAGCTGTTTTTT,CASSLQPGTGELFF
-,TRBJ2-5,-,TRBV11-2,TGTGCCAGCAGCTTACACAGGAGAGAGACCCAGTACTTC,CASSLHRRETQYF
-,TRBJ2-6,few,TRBV27,TGTGCCAGCAGTTTAGAATATTTGGGTGTCTCTGGGGCCAACGTCCTGACTTTC,CASSLEYLGVSGANVLTF
TRBD1,TRBJ1-2,-,TRBV27,TGTGCCAGCGGGGACAGGGCACTCCCCGGAGGCTACACCTTC,CASGDRALPGGYTF
-,TRBJ2-7,-,TRBV6-5,TGTGCCAGCAGTTACATGGGTAATGGTCGGGAGCAGTACTTC,CASSYMGNGREQYF
-,TRBJ1-1,-,TRBV12-3/TRBV12-4,TGTGCCAGCAGTTCGGGACGGGGAATGAACACTGAAGCTTTCTTT,CASSSGRGMNTEAFF
TRBD2,TRBJ2-1,few,TRBV7-9,TGTGCCATCCTGGAACCGGGACTAGACGATGAGCAGTTCTTC,CAILEPGLDDEQFF
-,TRBJ2-1,many,TRBV25-1,TGTGCCAGCAGTGTTGGCGGTGGGAGCTCCTACAATGAGCAGTTCTTC,CASSVGGGSSYNEQFF
TRBD1,TRBJ1-5,few,TRBV28,TGTGCCAGCAGTTTTATTCAGGGGGCTAAGTTTTTAAGCAATCAGCCCCAGCATTTT,CASSFIQGAKFLSNQPQHF
-,TRBJ2-3,few,TRBV6-6,TGTGCCAGCAGTACTCATACGGCAGATACGCAGTATTTT,CASSTHTADTQYF
TRBD2,TRBJ2-1,few,TRBV9,TGTGCCAGCAGCGTAGGTCCGGGGAGGGCGGTATACAATGAGCAGTTCTTC,CASSVGPGRAVYNEQFF
-,TRBJ2-5,-,TRBV11-2,TGTGCCAGCAGCCCCCACCAGGGGAGGGAGACCCAGTACTTC,CASSPHQGRETQYF
TRBD1,TRBJ1-1,-,TRBV20-1,TGCAGTGCTCCTCGCCGTGACAGGGGGAACACTGAAGCTTTCTTT,CSAPRRDRGNTEAFF
TRBD1,TRBJ1-2,few,TRBV20-1,TGCAGTGCTAGGTCCGACAGGGCAGACTATGGCTACACCTTC,CSARSDRADYGYTF
-,TRBJ2-1,-,TRBV20-1,TGCAGTGCTAGAGATCTACTCGAGCAGTTCTTC,CSARDLLEQFF
-,TRBJ2-5,-,TRBV12-1,TGTGCCAGCAGCCCCGGCCCTTTTGGGGGGTCGTGCGGACAGACCCAGTACTTC,CASSPGPFGGSCGQTQYF
TRBD2,TRBJ2-7,-,TRBV12-3/TRBV12-4,TGTGCCAGCAGTCCGAAGGGACTAGCACTCTCCTACGAGCAGTACTTC,CASSPKGLALSYEQYF
-,TRBJ1-1,once,TRBV13,TGTGCCAGCAGCCCACTAAACATGGACGCTGAAGCTTTCTTT,CASSPLNMDAEAFF